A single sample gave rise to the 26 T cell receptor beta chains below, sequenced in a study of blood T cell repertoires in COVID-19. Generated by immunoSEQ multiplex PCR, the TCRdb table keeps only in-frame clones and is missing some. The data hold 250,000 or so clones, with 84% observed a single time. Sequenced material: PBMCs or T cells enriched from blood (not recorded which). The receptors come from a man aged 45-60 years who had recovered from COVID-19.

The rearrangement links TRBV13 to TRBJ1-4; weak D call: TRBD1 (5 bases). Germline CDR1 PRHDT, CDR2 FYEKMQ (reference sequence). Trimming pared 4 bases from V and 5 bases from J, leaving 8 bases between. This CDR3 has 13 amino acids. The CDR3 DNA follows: TGTGCCAGCAGCTCGACAGAAAATGAAAAACTGTTTTTT. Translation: CASSSTENEKLFF.

CDR3 protein: CSASGGNQPQHF. As DNA, the CDR3 is TGCAGTGCTAGTGGAGGGAATCAGCCCCAGCATTTT. The chain recombines TRBV20-1 with TRBJ1-5, with no clear D. The CDR3 has 12 residues. Germline values: CDR1 DFQATT, CDR2 SNEGSKA (reference sequence). The V gene lost 3 bases and the J gene lost 4 bases, with 7 bases spanning the gap.

CDR3 sequence (DNA): TGTGCCAGCAGCCCCAGGGGGAAAATTCCTGGGTACGAGCAGTACTTC. Its protein is CASSPRGKIPGYEQYF. The chain has TRBV11-1 and TRBJ2-7; 7 nucleotides match TRBD1. Germline CDR1 is SGHAT and CDR2 is FQDESV (reference sequence). This CDR3 contains 16 residues. With V trimmed by 5 bases and J by 4 bases, 14 bases remained unmatched.

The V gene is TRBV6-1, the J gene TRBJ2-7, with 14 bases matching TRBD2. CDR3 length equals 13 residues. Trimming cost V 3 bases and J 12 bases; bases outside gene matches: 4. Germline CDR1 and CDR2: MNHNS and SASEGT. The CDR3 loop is CASSDGTSGSLYF. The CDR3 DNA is TGTGCCAGCAGTGACGGGACTAGCGGGAGTCTGTACTTC.

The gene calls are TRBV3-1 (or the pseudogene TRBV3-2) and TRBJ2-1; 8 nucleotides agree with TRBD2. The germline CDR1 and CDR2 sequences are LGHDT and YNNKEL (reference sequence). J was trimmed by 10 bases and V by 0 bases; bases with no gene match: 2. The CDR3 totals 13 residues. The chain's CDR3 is CASSQDVAGEQFF. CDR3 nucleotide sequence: TGTGCCAGCAGCCAAGATGTAGCGGGAGAGCAGTTCTTC.

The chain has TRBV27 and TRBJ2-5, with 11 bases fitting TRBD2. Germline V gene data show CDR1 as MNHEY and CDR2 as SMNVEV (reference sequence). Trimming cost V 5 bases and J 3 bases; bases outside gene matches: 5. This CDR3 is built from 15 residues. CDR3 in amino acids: CASSPELAGEETQYF. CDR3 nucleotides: TGTGCCAGCAGTCCGGAACTAGCGGGGGAAGAGACCCAGTACTTC.

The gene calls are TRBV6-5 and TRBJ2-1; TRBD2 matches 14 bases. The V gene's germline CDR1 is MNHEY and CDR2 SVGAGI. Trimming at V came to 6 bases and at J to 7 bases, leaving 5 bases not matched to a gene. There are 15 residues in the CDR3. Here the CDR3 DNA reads TGTGCCAGCAGGGGGACTAGCGGGGGTGGGAATGAGCAGTTCTTC. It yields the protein CASRGTSGGGNEQFF.

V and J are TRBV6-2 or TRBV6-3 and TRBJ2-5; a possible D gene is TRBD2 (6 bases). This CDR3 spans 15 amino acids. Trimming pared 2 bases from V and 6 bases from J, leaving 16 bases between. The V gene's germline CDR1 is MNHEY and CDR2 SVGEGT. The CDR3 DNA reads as TGTGCCAGCAGTTACGGGCGGGGTGTGCAGCAGACCCAGTACTTC. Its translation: CASSYGRGVQQTQYF.

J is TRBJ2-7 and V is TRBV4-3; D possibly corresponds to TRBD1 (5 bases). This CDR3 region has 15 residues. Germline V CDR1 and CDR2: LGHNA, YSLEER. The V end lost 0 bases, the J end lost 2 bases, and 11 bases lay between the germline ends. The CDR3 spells CASSQESTGPYEQYF. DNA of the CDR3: TGCGCCAGCAGCCAAGAGAGCACAGGCCCCTACGAGCAGTACTTC.

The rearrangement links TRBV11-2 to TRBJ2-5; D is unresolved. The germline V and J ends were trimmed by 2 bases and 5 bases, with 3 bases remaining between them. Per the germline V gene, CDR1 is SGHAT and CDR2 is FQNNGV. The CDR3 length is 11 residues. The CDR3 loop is CASSLLETQYF. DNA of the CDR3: TGTGCCAGCAGCTTACTTGAGACCCAGTACTTC.

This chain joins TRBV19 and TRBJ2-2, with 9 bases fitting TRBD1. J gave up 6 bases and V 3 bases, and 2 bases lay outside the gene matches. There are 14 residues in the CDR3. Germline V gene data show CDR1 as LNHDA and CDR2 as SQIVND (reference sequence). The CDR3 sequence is CASSIGQGPGELFF. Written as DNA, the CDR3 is TGTGCCAGTAGTATCGGACAGGGGCCCGGGGAGCTGTTTTTT.

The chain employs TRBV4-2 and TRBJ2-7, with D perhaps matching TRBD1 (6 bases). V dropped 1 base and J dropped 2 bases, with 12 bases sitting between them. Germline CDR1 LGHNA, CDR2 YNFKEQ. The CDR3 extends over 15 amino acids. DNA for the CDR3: TGTGCCAGCAGCCAAGTCCGGTCAGGGGCCTACGAGCAGTACTTC. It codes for CASSQVRSGAYEQYF.

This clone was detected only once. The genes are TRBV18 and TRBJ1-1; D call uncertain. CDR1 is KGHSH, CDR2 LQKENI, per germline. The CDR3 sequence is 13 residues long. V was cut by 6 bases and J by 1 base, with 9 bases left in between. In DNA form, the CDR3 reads TGTGCCAGCTCCCCAAGACAGAACACTGAAGCTTTCTTT. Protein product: CASSPRQNTEAFF.

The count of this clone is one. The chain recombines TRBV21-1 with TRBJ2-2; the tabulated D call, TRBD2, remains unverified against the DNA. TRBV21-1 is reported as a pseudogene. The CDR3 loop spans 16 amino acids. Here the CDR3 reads CASSKADSGSPGELFF. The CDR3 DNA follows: TGTGCCAGCAGCAAAGCGGATAGCGGGAGCCCCGGGGAGCTGTTTTTT.

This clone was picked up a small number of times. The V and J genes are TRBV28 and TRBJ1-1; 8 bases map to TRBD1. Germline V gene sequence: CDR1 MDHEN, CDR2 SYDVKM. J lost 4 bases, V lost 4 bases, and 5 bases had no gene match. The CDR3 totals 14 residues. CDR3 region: CASSSGGRGTEAFF. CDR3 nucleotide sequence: TGTGCCAGCAGTTCAGGGGGCCGGGGCACTGAAGCTTTCTTT.

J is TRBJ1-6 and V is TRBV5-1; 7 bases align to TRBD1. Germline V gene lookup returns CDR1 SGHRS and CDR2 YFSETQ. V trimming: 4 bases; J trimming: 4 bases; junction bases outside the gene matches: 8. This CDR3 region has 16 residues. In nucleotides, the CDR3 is TGCGCCAGCAGCCCAGGACAGGACCAATATAATTCACCCCTCCACTTT. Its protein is CASSPGQDQYNSPLHF.

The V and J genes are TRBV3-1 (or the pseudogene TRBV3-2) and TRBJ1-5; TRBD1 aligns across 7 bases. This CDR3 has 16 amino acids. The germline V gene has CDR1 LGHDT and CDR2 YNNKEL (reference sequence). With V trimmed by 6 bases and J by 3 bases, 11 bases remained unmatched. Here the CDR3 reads CASSRIAGGFNQPQHF. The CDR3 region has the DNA TGTGCCAGCAGTAGAATCGCAGGGGGGTTCAATCAGCCCCAGCATTTT.

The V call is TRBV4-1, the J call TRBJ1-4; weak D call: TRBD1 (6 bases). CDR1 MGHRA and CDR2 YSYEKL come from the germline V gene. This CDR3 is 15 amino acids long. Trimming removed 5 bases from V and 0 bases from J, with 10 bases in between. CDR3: CASSGQPATNEKLFF. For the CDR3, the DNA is TGCGCCAGCAGCGGACAGCCTGCAACTAATGAAAAACTGTTTTTT.

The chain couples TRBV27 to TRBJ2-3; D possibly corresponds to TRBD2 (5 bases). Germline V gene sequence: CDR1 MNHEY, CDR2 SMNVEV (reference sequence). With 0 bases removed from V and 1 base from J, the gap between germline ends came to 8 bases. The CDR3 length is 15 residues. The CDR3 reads CASSLSRARTDTQYF. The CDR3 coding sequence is TGTGCCAGCAGTTTATCGCGGGCCCGCACAGATACGCAGTATTTT.

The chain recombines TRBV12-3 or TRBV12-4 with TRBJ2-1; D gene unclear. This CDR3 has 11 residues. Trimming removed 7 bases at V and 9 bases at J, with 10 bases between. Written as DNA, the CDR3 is TGTGCCAGCACCCTCGGTGGTGAGCAGTTCTTC. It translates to CASTLGGEQFF.

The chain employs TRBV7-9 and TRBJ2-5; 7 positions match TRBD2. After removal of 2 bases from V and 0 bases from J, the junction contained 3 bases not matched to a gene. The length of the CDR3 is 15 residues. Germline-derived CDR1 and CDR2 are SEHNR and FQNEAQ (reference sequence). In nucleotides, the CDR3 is TGTGCCAGCAGCTTACTACGGGGGGACCAAGAGACCCAGTACTTC. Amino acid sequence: CASSLLRGDQETQYF. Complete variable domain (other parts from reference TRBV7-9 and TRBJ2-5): DTGVSQNPRHKITKRGQNVTFRCDPISEHNRLYWYRQTLGQGPEFLTYFQNEAQLEKSRLLSDRFSAERPKGSFSTLEIQRTEQGDSAMYLCASSLLRGDQETQYFGPGTRLLVL.

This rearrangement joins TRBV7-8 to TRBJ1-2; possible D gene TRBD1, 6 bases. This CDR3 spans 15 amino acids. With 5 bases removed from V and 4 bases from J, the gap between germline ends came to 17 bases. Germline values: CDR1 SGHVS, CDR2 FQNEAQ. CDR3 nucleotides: TGTGCCAGCAGCCCAAGTGCCGGACAGATCTATGGCTACACCTTC. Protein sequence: CASSPSAGQIYGYTF.

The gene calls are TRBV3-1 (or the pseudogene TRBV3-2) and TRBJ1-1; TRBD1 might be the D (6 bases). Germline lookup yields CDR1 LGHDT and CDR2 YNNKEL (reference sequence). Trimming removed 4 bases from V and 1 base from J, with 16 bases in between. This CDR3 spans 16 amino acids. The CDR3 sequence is CASSPFRTVRNTEAFF. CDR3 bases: TGTGCCAGCAGCCCGTTTAGGACAGTCAGGAACACTGAAGCTTTCTTT.

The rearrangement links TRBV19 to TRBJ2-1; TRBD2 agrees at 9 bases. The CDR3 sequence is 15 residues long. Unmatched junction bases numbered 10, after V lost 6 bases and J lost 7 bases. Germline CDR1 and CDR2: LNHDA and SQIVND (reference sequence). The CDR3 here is CASRSILAGYNEQFF. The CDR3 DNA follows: TGTGCCAGTAGGTCTATCCTAGCGGGATATAATGAGCAGTTCTTC.

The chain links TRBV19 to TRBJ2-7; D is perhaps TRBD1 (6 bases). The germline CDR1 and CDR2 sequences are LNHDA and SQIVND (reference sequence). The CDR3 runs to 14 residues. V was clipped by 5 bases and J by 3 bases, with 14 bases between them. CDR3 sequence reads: CASSSGTGNYEQYF. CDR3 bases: TGTGCCAGTAGTTCCGGCACAGGGAACTACGAGCAGTACTTC.

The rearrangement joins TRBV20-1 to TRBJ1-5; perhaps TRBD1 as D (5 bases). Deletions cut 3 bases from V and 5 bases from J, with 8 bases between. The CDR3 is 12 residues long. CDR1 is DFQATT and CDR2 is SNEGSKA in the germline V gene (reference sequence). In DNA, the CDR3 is TGCAGTGCTAGTGGGGGAGATCAGCCCCAGCATTTT. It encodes CSASGGDQPQHF.